The 15 T cell receptor beta chains below all came from one sample that was sequenced in a study of spatial heterogeneity in lung cancer. TCRdb passed the 5' RACE reads through MiXCR, listing each CDR3 protein once. The data contain approximately 40,000 distinct CDR3 sequences, about 7% of them singletons. Time point: sample taken at primary tumor resection. Source: PBMCs, taken at surgery. Receptor source: a female donor with early-stage non-small cell lung cancer.

V and J are TRBV6-1 and TRBJ1-2; D remains ambiguous. With 1 base removed from V and 3 bases from J, the gap between germline ends came to 6 bases. The CDR3 extends over 13 amino acids. Germline V gene data show CDR1 as MNHNS and CDR2 as SASEGT. CDR3 DNA: TGTGCCAGCAGTGAAGAGGGAGACTATGGCTACACCTTC. Translating gives CASSEEGDYGYTF.

The chain has TRBV28 and TRBJ2-3, with 16 bases matching TRBD2. Trimming cost V 4 bases and J 0 bases; bases outside gene matches: 10. This CDR3 is 20 amino acids long. Germline CDR1 is MDHEN and CDR2 is SYDVKM. The CDR3: CASSYPGLAGGPASTDTQYF. The CDR3 region has the DNA TGTGCCAGCAGTTACCCGGGACTAGCGGGGGGGCCCGCTAGCACAGATACGCAGTATTTT.

This clonotype was counted ten times or more. The genes are TRBV5-1 and TRBJ2-3, with 10 bases that match TRBD2. The germline V gene has CDR1 SGHRS and CDR2 YFSETQ. This CDR3 region has 17 residues. V shed 1 base and J 2 bases; nucleotides not matched to a gene: 7. The DNA for the CDR3 is TGCGCCAGCAGCTTGCCACCCACTAGCGGGGTCACAGATACGCAGTATTTT. Protein product: CASSLPPTSGVTDTQYF.

This clonotype has a count of ten or more. J is TRBJ1-5 and V is TRBV5-1; D perhaps matches TRBD1 (5 bases). CDR1 is SGHRS, CDR2 YFSETQ, per germline. Trimming shortened V by 0 bases and J by 6 bases, and 10 bases separated the two germline ends. The CDR3 is made up of 14 amino acids. CDR3 amino acids: CASSLAGGAQPQHF. The DNA of the CDR3 is TGCGCCAGCAGCTTGGCCGGAGGGGCTCAGCCCCAGCATTTT.

This clonotype was detected many times. The gene calls are TRBV5-1 and TRBJ2-1; D is perhaps TRBD1 (6 bases). The CDR3 totals 13 residues. The V end lost 5 bases, the J end lost 8 bases, and 14 bases lay between the germline ends. Germline assignment: CDR1 SGHRS and CDR2 YFSETQ. The CDR3 sequence: CASRANRVHEQFF. DNA of the CDR3: TGCGCCAGCAGAGCGAACAGGGTCCATGAGCAGTTCTTC.

Ten or more counts support this clonotype. The chain carries TRBV5-1 and TRBJ2-1, with no clear D. This CDR3 has 16 residues. The ends were cut back, 0 bases at V and 4 bases at J, with 14 bases in the middle. Germline-derived CDR1 and CDR2 are SGHRS and YFSETQ. The DNA of the CDR3 is TGCGCCAGCAGCTTGGCGTCTCCCCGGCGATACAATGAGCAGTTCTTC. Translation gives CASSLASPRRYNEQFF.

There are a few counts of this clonotype. The chain links TRBV15 to TRBJ2-2; TRBD2 matches at 9 bases. This CDR3 spans 17 amino acids. V was pared by 0 bases and J by 4 bases, with 6 bases of the junction left unmatched. Germline V gene sequence: CDR1 LNHNV, CDR2 YYDKDF (reference sequence). The CDR3 loop reads CATSRDLGSGSTGELFF. Here the CDR3 DNA reads TGTGCCACCAGCAGAGATCTAGGTAGCGGGAGCACCGGGGAGCTGTTTTTT.

This clonotype was recorded many times. The chain joins TRBV5-1 to TRBJ2-5, with TRBD2 identical over 12 bases. CDR3 length: 16 residues. Per germline, CDR1 SGHRS and CDR2 YFSETQ. V lost 4 bases, J lost 4 bases, and 8 bases stayed unmatched. In DNA form, the CDR3 reads TGCGCCAGCAGCGCCTCGACTAGCGGGAGTAGAGAGACCCAGTACTTC. Translating it yields CASSASTSGSRETQYF.

This clonotype was found many times. The rearrangement links TRBV5-4 to TRBJ2-7; 11 positions agree with TRBD2. The J segment lost 3 bases and the V segment lost 4 bases, leaving 12 bases of the junction unmatched. CDR1 SGHNT and CDR2 YYREEE come from the germline V gene (reference sequence). The CDR3 sequence is 17 residues long. CDR3 sequence (DNA): TGTGCCAGCAGCCGATTGGCGACTAGCGGGACGTTCTACGAGCAGTACTTC. Translating gives CASSRLATSGTFYEQYF.

The rearrangement joins TRBV2 to TRBJ2-1; 13 bases map to TRBD2. The length of the CDR3 is 14 residues. Unmatched junction bases numbered 3, after V lost 6 bases and J lost 7 bases. Germline V lookup: CDR1 SNHLY, CDR2 FYNNEI. The CDR3, as DNA: TGTGCCAGCAGGGGGACTAGCGGGGCTAATGAGCAGTTCTTC. This sequence encodes CASRGTSGANEQFF.

This clonotype was seen a handful of times. The chain is built from TRBV20-1 and TRBJ2-3; 10 bases are a match to TRBD1. Unmatched junction bases numbered 12, after V lost 3 bases and J lost 3 bases. This CDR3 has 17 residues. Germline V gives CDR1 DFQATT, CDR2 SNEGSKA (reference sequence). The CDR3 region has the DNA TGCAGTGCTAGCGCAAATCTAGGACAGGGGGAAACAGATACGCAGTATTTT. This gives the protein CSASANLGQGETDTQYF.

The chain employs TRBV2 and TRBJ2-5; 8 nucleotides line up with TRBD2. V lost 6 bases to trimming and J lost 3 bases; unmatched junction nucleotides: 6. Per germline, CDR1 SNHLY and CDR2 FYNNEI. This CDR3 contains 14 residues. The CDR3 loop reads CASSREAGEETQYF. For the CDR3, the DNA is TGTGCCAGCAGCCGAGAAGCGGGAGAAGAGACCCAGTACTTC.

This clonotype was seen at least ten times. V usage is TRBV9 and J usage is TRBJ2-2, with D tentatively TRBD1 (7 bases). CDR1 and CDR2 (germline): SGDLS, YYNGEE. The CDR3 runs to 19 residues. V lost 0 bases and J 5 bases, leaving 23 bases between the germline ends. CDR3 sequence (DNA): TGTGCCAGCAGCGTAGCTCTTATTACCTCAGGGGGAGGAACCGGGGAGCTGTTTTTT. It translates to CASSVALITSGGGTGELFF.

This clonotype was counted many times. V gene TRBV3-1 combines with J gene TRBJ2-2; 11 bases match TRBD2. The CDR3 runs to 15 residues. Germline V gene lookup returns CDR1 LGHDT and CDR2 YNNKEL (reference sequence). Germline trimming cut 3 bases from V and 4 bases from J; bases unmatched to any gene: 1. The CDR3: CASSQTSGVTGELFF. As DNA, the CDR3 is TGTGCCAGCAGCCAGACTAGCGGGGTCACCGGGGAGCTGTTTTTT.

Ten or more counts support this clonotype. The J gene is TRBJ2-7, the V gene TRBV30; D not resolved. CDR1 is GTSNPN and CDR2 is SVGIG in the germline V gene (reference sequence). V lost 4 bases and J 0 bases, leaving 10 bases between the germline ends. The CDR3 is 13 amino acids. The CDR3 DNA follows: TGTGCCTGGAAAGTCTCGTCCTCCTACGAGCAGTACTTC. The encoded protein is CAWKVSSSYEQYF. The entire variable domain, with the rest obtained from reference TRBV30 and TRBJ2-7, is as follows: SQTIHQWPATLVQPVGSPLSLECTVEGTSNPNLYWYRQAAGRGLQLLFYSVGIGQISSEVPQNLSASRPQDRQFILSSKKLLLSDSGFYLCAWKVSSSYEQYFGPGTRLTVT.